This TCR beta chain is drawn from a study of shared clonotypes between healthy human individuals (TCRdb year 2020). General notes on the study: The cohort included a few men and a couple of women between 18 and 49 years of age. For each donor, CD4 naive and CD4 memory were each given three plates, CD8 naive was given two plates, and CD8 memory was given one plate. To estimate repertoire size and how much clonotype sharing occurs between individuals, the study deeply sequenced the blood TCR repertoires of roughly 5 healthy adults. To increase sequencing depth and limit assay-specific biases, TCR repertoire library preparation and sequencing were carried out by different laboratories using diverse techniques. Per donor, leukapheresis produced somewhere between about 0.8 and 9 billion PBMCs. The paper as a whole reports these results and caveats: Across a handful of donors, around 5.4% of naive CD4, more than 3% of naive CD8, around 2.5% of memory CD4, and about 0.44% of memory CD8 clonotypes were shared. Incomplete sequencing was indicated by rarefaction of sorted-subset datasets, despite the large sequencing depth. Compared with non-shared clonotypes, the clonotypes found in all four sorted-subset donors had higher generation probabilities. Sampling was restricted to blood, and TCR repertoires in tissue are likely to differ from TCR repertoires in blood. Naive subsets generally had larger estimated clonotype richness than memory subsets did. Based on pairwise subsampling, the degree of clonotype sharing among donors was expected to be affected by sequencing depth. The small number of donors limited the genetic and exposure-history diversity represented.

CDR1 is given as SNHLY and CDR2 as FYNNEI, both from the germline V gene. V is trimmed back by 5 bases and J by 0 bases, and the junction contains 8 bases that no gene match accounts for. From the cysteine up to the phenylalanine, the CDR3 has a length of 17 residues. Only the CDR3 region is kept as DNA, spanning 51 bases read in frame from base 1. Using the deep immunoSEQ assay, TCR CDR3 regions were amplified from genomic DNA by multiplex PCR. Genomic DNA extracted from each cell subset was distributed evenly over all wells of several immunoSEQ 96-well plates, and each plate served as one replicate. For sorted subsets, 200 to 250 ng genomic DNA, equal to approximately 30,000 T cell genomes, was loaded into each replicate PCR. Purified libraries were measured with a Qubit 3.0 fluorometer, size-checked on a Bioanalyzer 2100, and measured again with the KAPA Library Quantification kit. Every immunoSEQ 96-well plate was sequenced on a separate single-read 150-cycle Illumina NextSeq 550 flow cell. As for the authors' bioinformatics: Because the immunoSEQ output included only junctional sequences and no quality scores, the filtering could not be the same as the filtering used for full-length reads. To assign V/J genes and CDR3, sequences were annotated using PyIR, a Python wrapper for IgBLAST v1.9, with IMGT germline references. Reads with weak V/J assignments (E-value above 1e-6), missing CDR3, stop codons, out-of-frame junctions, or ambiguous translated residues were removed. A V3J clonotype was defined by an identical inferred V gene, J gene, and CDR3 amino acid sequence. To compute the percentage overlap between repertoires, the number of shared unique clonotypes was divided by the size of the smaller repertoire. Repertoire richness was assessed with RTK rarefaction, the Chao1 estimator, and Recon v2.1 estimates of unobserved clonotypes. For all TCRbeta clonotypes obtained by the gDNA method from a handful of donors, generation probabilities were computed with OLGA. TCRdb retrieved this table from immuneACCESS and kept in-frame rearrangements only. Not all clones are present; in checked studies, unresolved V genes account for under half, and no reason is known for the remainder. V and J calls and clone size follow that table, whereas D and trimming were derived from the DNA. For this sample there are hundreds of thousands of clones; 95% to 96% appear just once. Less than 0.13% of the sample lies in the top ten.

For the CD8 naive samples, CD45RO-negative cells were positively selected for CCR7, yielding a CD45RA+CCR7+ population from which TemRA cells were excluded. Healthy HIV-negative adults with no recently reported acute infections or vaccinations were included as donors. Every donor was a Caucasian adult living in Nashville, Tennessee, USA. After blood collection by leukapheresis, PBMCs were isolated using Ficoll-Histopaque density gradient centrifugation and then cryopreserved in the vapor phase of liquid nitrogen. Purity and quantity of every magnetically sorted T cell population were checked by analytical flow cytometry. Genomic DNA was isolated from every sorted fraction and measured by UV absorbance on a Nanodrop 2000c. With respect to this clone: The specificity of this receptor is unknown. No base quality information exists; no much larger clone differs at one position.

The sequence was collected from a woman in her 30s in good health. The V and J segments used are TRBV2 and TRBJ1-4; 8 bases in the junction line up with TRBD1. Material for sequencing was naive CD8+ T cells sorted from blood. The meaning of the sample's cell subset or site label: CD45RA+CCR7+. In nucleotides, the sequence is TGTGCCAGCAGTAACCGGACAGGGCGGGCAACTAATGAAAAACTGTTTTTT. This codes for CASSNRTGRATNEKLFF.